Here is one T cell receptor beta chain with its context. Without sorting, samples used approximately 99 million PBMCs for genomic DNA. Profiled with immunoSEQ multiplex PCR; TCRdb holds only in-frame clones, not every one. The sample holds hundreds of thousands of clones; 75% to 85% are singletons and the top ten take around 13%. This entry belongs to a study of shared clonotypes between healthy human individuals. Looked up from germline, CDR1 is LNHDA and CDR2 is SQIVND (reference sequence). V trimming: 7 bases; J trimming: 10 bases; junction bases outside the gene matches: 18. This CDR3 is built from 16 residues.

The sequence came from a woman in her thirties or forties in good health. Some clones in this sample may be carry-over from other donors' samples. The sequenced material came from PBMCs. This chain links TRBV19 with TRBJ2-1; 8 bases match TRBD2. The CDR3 DNA reads as TGTGCCAGTAAAGGGCGGGAGGTTCCCGGTCGGTTGGAGCAGTTCTTC. This encodes CASKGREVPGRLEQFF.